This T cell receptor (beta chain) was captured in a study of blood T cell repertoires in COVID-19. Looking at the study overall: From the United States, Italy and Spain came samples of acute and convalescent COVID-19. Sample material is recorded as cDNA or gDNA derived from T cells, B-cell-depleted T cells, or PBMCs.

Germline V gene sequence: CDR1 SGHTA, CDR2 FQGNSA. Trimming cost V 0 bases and J 8 bases; bases outside gene matches: 10. The CDR3 runs 16 residues. In the study's own analysis: Amplification of reference gene primers was used by the study to estimate nucleated cell counts. Measured with immunoSEQ multiplex PCR; TCRdb has only the in-frame clones, and not every one. V and J calls and clone size are those listed in that table; D and trimming were worked out from the DNA. This sample has 65,000 to 70,000 clones, with about 80% found just once. Sequenced: peripheral blood. The rearrangement uses TRBV7-2 and TRBJ1-2; 9 bases fit TRBD1. This clonotype was sampled from an elderly man with active COVID-19. The CDR3 loop is CASSLAPPGTGKGYTF. Here the CDR3 DNA reads TGTGCCAGCAGCTTAGCGCCCCCAGGGACAGGGAAAGGCTACACCTTC.